This TCR beta chain was identified during a study of cytomegalovirus exposure and HLA in healthy donors. Of note for this clone: Its antigen is currently unknown.

Study findings and constraints: Three CMV-associated chains were confirmed in vitro to be specific for CMV antigens. The study found most TCR sequences rare, yet found some public TCRs in many donors.

Primers included in the PCR were 60 Vbeta and 13 Jbeta primers. The method was immunoSEQ multiplex PCR; TCRdb's version includes in-frame clones alone and lacks a portion of them. Found here are some 84,000 clones, about 60% of them singletons; the top ten hold about 15%. The ends were cut back, 0 bases at V and 0 bases at J, with 12 bases in the middle. Germline V gene lookup returns CDR1 SGHRS and CDR2 YFSETQ. The CDR3 covers 16 residues. The source is a woman in her thirties or forties in good health and CMV-seropositive. Sequenced input: PBMCs. The chain joins TRBV5-1 to TRBJ1-1; D gene unclear. CDR3 loop: CASSLGHTGMNTEAFF. The CDR3 DNA follows: TGCGCCAGCAGCTTGGGACACACTGGAATGAACACTGAAGCTTTCTTT. Together with reference TRBV5-1 and TRBJ1-1, the CDR3 gives the full variable domain: KAGVTQTPRYLIKTRGQQVTLSCSPISGHRSVSWYQQTPGQGLQFLFEYFSETQRNKGNFPGRFSGRQFSNSRSEMNVSTLELGDSALYLCASSLGHTGMNTEAFFGQGTRLTVV.